The entry that follows covers one T cell receptor beta chain sequence. Repertoires were generated with immunoSEQ multiplex PCR, while TCRdb's copy carries only in-frame clones and drops some. The sample yields about 64,000 clones, roughly 84% seen once. The data originate from a study of OX40 agonist ivuxolimab in advanced cancers. The V gene's germline CDR1 is SNHLY and CDR2 FYNNEI. CDR3 length: 11 amino acids. V shed 6 bases and J shed 10 bases, with 11 bases lying between them. The material was CD4+ or CD8+ T cells sorted from blood, obtained in a trial of the OX40 agonist ivuxolimab. This rearrangement joins TRBV2 to TRBJ2-3; TRBD1 is a possible D gene (6 bases). The sequence was obtained from an adult with an advanced solid tumor such as melanoma, head and neck, liver or kidney cancer. CDR3 coding DNA: TGTGCCAGCAGAGCTCAGGGGTCGCAGTATTTT. Translating it yields CASRAQGSQYF.